This TCR beta chain comes out of a study of cytomegalovirus exposure and HLA in healthy donors (dated 2017 in TCRdb). For context, the study as a whole: The roughly 650 repertoires of the first cohort and the 95 to 150 validation repertoires were produced on the same platform, according to a later analysis. The study aimed to test whether cataloging public T cell receptors could reveal signatures of past pathogen exposure. Besides the first cohort of 666 subjects, a separate validation cohort made up of 120 different subjects was used. The study combined high-throughput TCR immunosequencing, statistical association of individual TCRs with disease status, and machine learning to predict cytomegalovirus infection status. Points the paper makes about the study in general: Cytomegalovirus status was reported to be diagnosed by the classifier with high specificity and sensitivity in both the original and validation cohorts. In a later analysis, TCRs clustered in the first cohort were found to also tend to co-occur in the 120 validation repertoires, with around 94% of cluster scores above 0. The validation cohort had no HLA typing available for a later analysis, so co-occurrence within that cohort was assessed over all 120 or so repertoires. In vitro tests confirmed that a few of the cytomegalovirus-associated TCR beta chains recognize cytomegalovirus antigens. A total of 150 to 200 TCR beta chains were listed by the study as associated with cytomegalovirus. According to the authors, the approach could potentially be generalized to other disease states and immunological phenotypes. Most TCR sequences were observed very rarely across donors, whereas some public TCRs were present in many individuals.

Only one count was recorded for this clone. Which antigen it targets is not known. No much larger clone exists at a distance of one base, and base qualities are not known. The donors belonged to the validation cohort of roughly 120 subjects, which was separate from the approximately 700-subject first cohort. The CDR3 covers 15 residues, taking in both the cysteine and the phenylalanine. Only the CDR3 DNA is retained, 45 bases long and in frame from the first base. The V end gives up 8 bases and the J end 6 bases, leaving 13 bases in the junction not matched to a gene. The germline V gene provides CDR1 SGHVS and CDR2 FNYEAQ. The library was generated by the immunoSEQ multiplex PCR assay. The authors processed their data as follows. A statistical classification framework was developed to diagnose cytomegalovirus status using the catalog of TCR beta chain sequences. The clones in this table, taken by TCRdb from immuneACCESS, are in-frame only. Not every clone is retained; where verified, under half of the shortfall comes from an unresolved V gene, and the cause of the rest is unknown. The V and J calls and clone size were taken over from that table, and D and trimming were inferred from the DNA. This sample comprises more than 95,000 clones, approximately 94% of them detected only once. The top ten clones comprise about 1.8% of the sample.

The sequence was collected from a man aged 18 to 30 in good health and CMV-seronegative. The chain is encoded by TRBV7-6 joined to TRBJ2-7, with 10 bases in between that match TRBD2. The sequenced sample consisted of PBMCs. The CDR3 protein sequence reads: CASSRAGGPGREQYF. The DNA reads as follows: TGTGCCAGCTCGCGAGCGGGAGGGCCAGGGCGCGAGCAGTACTTC.